A single count supports the clone carrying this T cell receptor beta chain. The antigen remains unidentified. The ViraFEST assay expanded antigen-specific CD4+ T cells with viral peptide pools before sequencing. At the end of around 11 days of culture, CD4+ T cells were isolated. Prior SARS-CoV-2 infection was absent in the vaccine recipients, as shown by negative nucleocapsid antibodies. Half-medium changes using IL-2 medium occurred on days 3 and 7. This specimen belongs to a study of vaccination effects on CD4 cells after COVID-19. Germline CDR1 reads SGHNT; CDR2 reads YYREEE (reference sequence). The CDR3 spans 14 residues. Trimming removed 0 bases from V and 0 bases from J, with 6 bases in between. Data came from immunoSEQ multiplex PCR; TCRdb stores just in-frame clones and leaves some out. The sample records 30,000 to 35,000 clones, about 80% being singletons.

This sequence was found in a human donor who received a COVID-19 vaccine. This sequence joins TRBV5-4 and TRBJ1-1; D call uncertain. The sequenced sample was CD4+ T cells from PBMCs cultured with HCoV-OC43 spike peptides, obtained before COVID-19 vaccination. Subset given: HCoV-OC43 spike overlapping peptide pool stimulation. CDR3 sequence reads: CASSLAALNTEAFF. The CDR3 coding sequence is TGTGCCAGCAGCTTGGCGGCTTTGAACACTGAAGCTTTCTTT.